Presented here are 30 T cell receptor beta chains from one specimen sequenced in a study of shared clonotypes between healthy human individuals. Clones were sequenced by immunoSEQ multiplex PCR, and TCRdb holds only the in-frame ones, with some missing. This sample has 2 million to 3 million clones, with 93% found just once. Material: naive CD4+ T cells from PBMCs. Subset meaning: CD45RA+ positively selected. The source of these receptors is a man younger than 35 in good health. Some clones in this sample may be carry-over from other donors' samples.

To note about this clone: The identical CDR3 is also encoded by other nucleotide sequences in the sample. The chain employs TRBV28 and TRBJ1-1; D gene uncertain. Germline CDR1 and CDR2: MDHEN and SYDVKM. CDR3 length: 13 amino acids. With 4 bases removed from V and 1 base from J, the gap between germline ends came to 7 bases. CDR3 residues: CASSSQGNTEAFF. In DNA form, the CDR3 reads TGTGCCAGCAGTTCCCAAGGGAACACTGAAGCTTTCTTT.

The gene calls are TRBV27 and TRBJ2-4; the D gene could be TRBD1 or TRBD2 (6 bases each). V was pared by 5 bases and J by 1 base, with 9 bases between. Germline assignment: CDR1 MNHEY and CDR2 SMNVEV (reference sequence). CDR3 size: 14 residues. The CDR3 reads CASSVGGAKNIQYF. CDR3 in DNA: TGTGCCAGCAGTGTAGGGGGGGCCAAAAACATTCAGTACTTC.

As to this clone: Different DNA sequences within this sample yield the same CDR3. The chain joins TRBV10-3 to TRBJ2-7; D gene uncertain. The CDR3 totals 13 residues. V was clipped by 2 bases and J by 2 bases, with 7 bases between them. The V gene's germline CDR1 is ENHRY and CDR2 SYGVKD. The CDR3 spells CAISEAGAYEQYF. For the CDR3, the DNA is TGTGCCATCAGTGAGGCCGGAGCCTACGAGCAGTACTTC.

Concerning this clone itself: One end of the junction is discordant with germline, which a read error may explain. The chain recombines TRBV11-2 with TRBJ2-7, with D maybe TRBD1 (6 bases). Germline lookup yields CDR1 SGHAT and CDR2 FQNNGV. The CDR3 sequence is 14 residues long. CDR3 DNA: TGTGCCAGCAGCCGGACAGTTCCTTTCTACGCTTGGCACTTC. Translating gives CASSRTVPFYAWHF. Full variable domain (rest looked up from reference TRBV11-2 and TRBJ2-7): EAGVAQSPRYKIIEKRQSVAFWCNPISGHATLYWYQQILGQGPKLLIQFQNNGVVDDSQLPKDRFSAERLKGVDSTLKIQPAKLEDSAVYLCASSRTVPFYAWHFGPGTRLTVT.

The sample holds a few counts of this clone. This chain connects TRBV6-5 to TRBJ1-1; TRBD1 agrees at 8 bases. The V gene end was trimmed by 0 bases and the J gene end by 4 bases; junction bases not matched to a gene: 1. The CDR3 is 14 amino acids. Per germline, CDR1 MNHEY and CDR2 SVGAGI. The DNA for the CDR3 is TGTGCCAGCAGTTACTCGGACAGGGTCACTGAAGCTTTCTTT. Translation: CASSYSDRVTEAFF.

The chain carries TRBV9 and TRBJ1-1, with 7 nucleotides matching TRBD1. Unmatched junction bases numbered 5, after V lost 0 bases and J lost 9 bases. Germline-derived CDR1 and CDR2 are SGDLS and YYNGEE. The CDR3 contains 13 residues. The CDR3, as DNA: TGTGCCAGCAGCGTAGGTTCGACAGGGCAAGCTTTCTTT. Amino acid sequence: CASSVGSTGQAFF.

This chain uses TRBV7-2 with TRBJ2-5; TRBD2 matches 8 bases. The assigned J gene may be wrong: the sequence end matches TRBJ2-7 better. The CDR3 extends over 15 amino acids. The germline V gene has CDR1 SGHTA and CDR2 FQGNSA. CDR3 sequence (DNA): TGTGCCAGCAGCTTAAGGACTAGCCTCGCCTACGAGCAGTACTTC. It specifies CASSLRTSLAYEQYF.

V usage is TRBV29-1 and J usage is TRBJ1-2; D unresolved. Trimming left V 4 bases short and J 7 bases short, with 19 bases between. Germline-derived CDR1 and CDR2 are SQVTM and ANQGSEA. The CDR3 contains 14 residues. This chain's CDR3 is CSVGRQNYLGGYTF. In DNA form, the CDR3 reads TGCAGCGTTGGTCGCCAGAATTATTTGGGTGGCTACACCTTC.

The genes are TRBV28 and TRBJ2-1; D not certain. From germline, CDR1 is MDHEN and CDR2 SYDVKM. The CDR3 is 15 residues long. Trimming removed 7 bases from V and 0 bases from J, with 13 bases in between. CDR3 amino acids: CASTLAAVSYNEQFF. For the CDR3, the DNA is TGTGCCAGCACCTTAGCAGCCGTCTCCTACAATGAGCAGTTCTTC.

The genes are TRBV6-1 and TRBJ2-1; D might be TRBD2 (5 bases). Germline V lookup: CDR1 MNHNS, CDR2 SASEGT. V shed 6 bases and J shed 4 bases, with 13 bases lying between them. This CDR3 has 14 residues. CDR3 in amino acids: CASSEEADYNEQFF. The CDR3 DNA follows: TGTGCCAGCAGCGAGGAGGCGGATTACAATGAGCAGTTCTTC.

This clone occurred once. The chain combines TRBV2 with TRBJ1-5; D gene ambiguous. The CDR3 is 16 residues long. Per germline, CDR1 SNHLY and CDR2 FYNNEI. V lost 5 bases and J lost 0, with 14 bases in between. The CDR3 bases are TGTGCCAGCAGTCTAACACAGCGTTATAGCAATCAGCCCCAGCATTTT. Translating it yields CASSLTQRYSNQPQHF.

This clone was counted once. The identical CDR3 is also encoded by other nucleotide sequences in the sample. The chain joins TRBV5-6 to TRBJ1-5, with D hard to call. CDR1 SGHDT and CDR2 YYEEEE come from the germline V gene. The CDR3 spans 12 residues. Between the trimmed V and J ends, which lost 0 bases and 6 bases, there was a span of 4 bases. CDR3 DNA: TGTGCCAGCAGCTTGGTTGGTCAGCCCCAGCATTTT. This codes for CASSLVGQPQHF.

Turning to this clone: Other DNA sequences from this sample encode an identical CDR3 as well. The chain is built from TRBV5-1 and TRBJ2-1; D not resolved. CDR1 and CDR2 (germline): SGHRS, YFSETQ. The V and J ends lost 3 bases and 2 bases respectively, with 3 bases between them. This CDR3 has 12 amino acids. The DNA for the CDR3 is TGCGCCAGCAGCTCAACCTACAATGAGCAGTTCTTC. It translates to CASSSTYNEQFF.

The chain carries TRBV28 and TRBJ2-1, with D maybe TRBD2 (7 bases). The germline V gene encodes CDR1 MDHEN and CDR2 SYDVKM. V was cut by 5 bases and J by 8 bases, with 10 bases left in between. The CDR3 loop spans 12 amino acids. The CDR3 is CASSKGGDEQFF. The CDR3 nucleotides read TGTGCCAGCAGTAAGGGGGGGGATGAGCAGTTCTTC.

About this clone: This sequence may be a read error, since a much larger clone differs from it by one base. This sample also contains other DNA sequences that code for the same CDR3. DNA for the CDR3: TGCGCCAGCAGCTTGGGTGGCTCTGGGGCCAACGTCCTGACTTTC. Amino acid sequence: CASSLGGSGANVLTF. V is TRBV5-1 and J is TRBJ2-6; no reliable D call. CDR1 and CDR2 from the germline V gene are SGHRS and YFSETQ. The germline V and J ends were trimmed by 0 bases and 0 bases, with 4 bases remaining between them. The CDR3 covers 15 residues. Filled out from reference TRBV5-1 and TRBJ2-6, the complete variable domain reads KAGVTQTPRYLIKTRGQQVTLSCSPISGHRSVSWYQQTPGQGLQFLFEYFSETQRNKGNFPGRFSGRQFSNSRSEMNVSTLELGDSALYLCASSLGGSGANVLTFGAGSRLTVL.

As to this clone: Other DNA sequences of this sample code for an identical CDR3. The chain uses TRBV28 and TRBJ2-7; 7 nucleotides align to TRBD2. There are 13 residues in the CDR3. Per the germline V gene, CDR1 is MDHEN and CDR2 is SYDVKM. The trim removed 6 bases at V and 5 bases at J, leaving 7 bases unmatched. The CDR3 DNA is TGTGCCAGCAGACCGGGGGGTACACACGAGCAGTACTTC. This sequence encodes CASRPGGTHEQYF.

The chain carries TRBV18 and TRBJ1-1; no clear D gene. Trimming pared 3 bases from V and 1 base from J, leaving 6 bases between. The CDR3 contains 13 residues. CDR1 is KGHSH and CDR2 is LQKENI in the germline V gene. The CDR3 coding sequence is TGTGCCAGCTCACCTTCCCCGAACACTGAAGCTTTCTTT. Its translation is CASSPSPNTEAFF. The full variable domain, in which reference TRBV18 and TRBJ1-1 provide the parts outside the CDR3, is NAGVMQNPRHLVRRRGQEARLRCSPMKGHSHVYWYRQLPEEGLKFMVYLQKENIIDESGMPKERFSAEFPKEGPSILRIQQVVRGDSAAYFCASSPSPNTEAFFGQGTRLTVV.

This chain uses TRBV15 with TRBJ1-1, with TRBD1 matching over 8 bases. The CDR3 has 13 residues. Trimming cost V 3 bases and J 6 bases; bases outside gene matches: 3. CDR1 and CDR2 (germline): LNHNV, YYDKDF (reference sequence). DNA for the CDR3: TGTGCCACCAGCAGTGACAGGGGCGCTGAAGCTTTCTTT. This sequence encodes CATSSDRGAEAFF.

This clone showed up just a few times. J is TRBJ1-1 and V is TRBV6-5; no definite D call. This CDR3 has 16 amino acids. V was shortened by 0 bases and J by 6 bases, with 17 bases between the two germline ends. Germline values: CDR1 MNHEY, CDR2 SVGAGI. The DNA of the CDR3 is TGTGCCAGCAGTTACTCGTTAGGCAGGACGAGGGCTGAAGCTTTCTTT. Translating gives CASSYSLGRTRAEAFF.

This clone was picked up one time. The chain couples TRBV28 to TRBJ2-3; perhaps TRBD1 as D (6 bases). This CDR3 is built from 14 residues. CDR1 is MDHEN and CDR2 is SYDVKM in the germline V gene. Trimming left V 5 bases short and J 2 bases short, with 11 bases between. This CDR3 is CASSGGRDTDTQYF. As DNA, the CDR3 is TGTGCCAGCAGTGGGGGCCGAGACACAGATACGCAGTATTTT.

The chain has TRBV2 and TRBJ2-1; 9 bases match TRBD2. This CDR3 is 15 amino acids long. Germline assignment: CDR1 SNHLY and CDR2 FYNNEI. V was pared by 6 bases and J by 7 bases, with 10 bases of the junction left unmatched. CDR3 nucleotide sequence: TGTGCCAGCAGAGCTTTAGCGGGAGAAGGGAATGAGCAGTTCTTC. Translation: CASRALAGEGNEQFF.

The genes are TRBV2 and TRBJ2-4, with 8 bases identical to TRBD2. V was clipped by 6 bases and J by 8 bases; unmatched bases: 12. The CDR3 runs 15 residues. In germline, CDR1 is SNHLY, CDR2 FYNNEI. The CDR3 nucleotides are TGTGCCAGCAGCCTGGGGGGTAGCGGGACGGACATTCAGTACTTC. Residues: CASSLGGSGTDIQYF.

CDR3 in DNA: TGTGCCAGCAGCCCGGGACTAGTAGCAGATACGCAGTATTTT. It yields the protein CASSPGLVADTQYF. This chain connects TRBV9 to TRBJ2-3; TRBD2 agrees at 8 bases. Trimming took 4 bases from V and 4 from J; bases not matched to a gene: 5. The CDR3 loop spans 14 amino acids. Per germline, CDR1 SGDLS and CDR2 YYNGEE.

V gene TRBV9 combines with J gene TRBJ1-3, with D unclear. The CDR3 is 15 residues long. V was trimmed by 3 bases and J by 0 bases, leaving 10 bases between them. CDR1 and CDR2 from the germline V gene are SGDLS and YYNGEE. DNA of the CDR3: TGTGCCAGCAGCGGCACAGCTTACTCTGGAAACACCATATATTTT. It yields the protein CASSGTAYSGNTIYF.

Note on this clone: The CDR3 does not end in the conserved phenylalanine or tryptophan, so this is likely a read error. The DNA is left out, because the CDR3 cannot be placed on it with certainty; the CDR3 is given as TCRdb lists it. The rearrangement uses TRBV5-8 and TRBJ2-7. With termini counted, the CDR3 has 12 amino acids. The germline CDR1 and CDR2 sequences are SGHTS and YDEGEE. CDR3 loop: CASSLASATIWL.

As regards this clone: This may be a read error: a much more frequent sequence differs by one nucleotide. The same CDR3 arises from other DNA sequences in this sample as well. The chain combines TRBV11-2 with TRBJ2-3; D unclear. Looked up from germline, CDR1 is SGHAT and CDR2 is FQNNGV. Deletions cut 4 bases from V and 4 bases from J, with 3 bases between. The length of the CDR3 is 11 residues. CDR3 in amino acids: CASSSPDTQYF. CDR3 sequence (DNA): TGTGCCAGCAGCTCCCCAGATACGCAGTATTTT.

V and J are TRBV7-9 and TRBJ2-7; D is unresolved. The CDR3 is 16 residues long. V was cut by 3 bases and J by 3 bases, with 18 bases left in between. Germline V gene sequence: CDR1 SEHNR, CDR2 FQNEAQ (reference sequence). The CDR3 reads CASSFTGPLNHYEQYF. Here the CDR3 DNA reads TGTGCCAGCAGCTTCACCGGGCCCCTTAACCACTACGAGCAGTACTTC.

This chain links TRBV28 with TRBJ1-2; D call uncertain. The CDR3 is made up of 13 amino acids. The V and J ends lost 3 bases and 8 bases respectively, with 13 bases between them. Germline-derived CDR1 and CDR2 are MDHEN and SYDVKM. CDR3 sequence reads: CASSFWSGTGYTF. CDR3 nucleotide sequence: TGTGCCAGCAGTTTTTGGTCGGGCACGGGCTACACCTTC.

With respect to this clone: Other DNA sequences in this specimen translate into the identical CDR3. V gene TRBV18 combines with J gene TRBJ2-1; 7 nucleotides line up with TRBD2. Germline assignment: CDR1 KGHSH and CDR2 LQKENI. V lost 3 bases to trimming and J lost 5 bases; unmatched junction nucleotides: 4. This CDR3 is built from 14 residues. This CDR3 is CASSPASGDNEQFF. CDR3 DNA sequence: TGTGCCAGCTCACCGGCTAGCGGAGACAATGAGCAGTTCTTC.

In the case of this clone: This specimen includes other DNA sequences encoding the same CDR3. The chain uses TRBV20-1 and TRBJ1-5; D is possibly TRBD1 (5 bases). CDR3 length: 11 amino acids. V was pared by 7 bases and J by 2 bases, with 6 bases between. From germline, CDR1 is DFQATT and CDR2 SNEGSKA (reference sequence). CDR3 bases: TGCAGTGGGGGCGGCAATCAGCCCCAGCATTTT. Protein: CSGGGNQPQHF.